The entry below gives a single T cell receptor (beta chain) sequence along with its context. This CDR3 comprises 15 residues. Trimming removed 10 bases at V and 6 bases at J, with 22 bases between. The germline gives CDR1 SNHLY, CDR2 FYNNEI. This sample stems from a study of T cell changes during pregnancy in multiple sclerosis. Method: immunoSEQ multiplex PCR; TCRdb's copy keeps in-frame clones and lacks some. The table includes about 59,000 clones, approximately 92% detected once. The chain combines TRBV2 with TRBJ2-4; D possibly corresponds to TRBD2 (6 bases). The starting material was peripheral blood, obtained in the first trimester of pregnancy. The clonotype comes from a female donor with multiple sclerosis, enrolled in a pregnancy study. This chain's CDR3 is CAISDAAGIGNIQYF. In DNA form, the CDR3 reads TGTGCCATCTCCGACGCGGCGGGAATTGGAAACATTCAGTACTTC. The entire variable domain, with the rest obtained from reference TRBV2 and TRBJ2-4, is as follows: EPEVTQTPSHQVTQMGQEVILRCVPISNHLYFYWYRQILGQKVEFLVSFYNNEISEKSEIFDDQFSVERPDGSNFTLKIRSTKLEDSAMYFCAISDAAGIGNIQYFGAGTRLSVL.